This TCR beta chain derives from a study of T cell changes during pregnancy in multiple sclerosis. Measured with immunoSEQ multiplex PCR; TCRdb has only the in-frame clones, and not every one. The sample records tens of thousands of clones, 85% to 95% being singletons. The source is a female donor with multiple sclerosis, enrolled in a pregnancy study. Material: CD4+ T cells from peripheral blood mononuclear cells, obtained in the second trimester of pregnancy.

In nucleotides, the CDR3 is TGTGCCAGCAGCTTAGAGATGGGCCACCCCTACGAGCAGTACTTC. It is translated as CASSLEMGHPYEQYF. V usage is TRBV7-6 and J usage is TRBJ2-5; no clear D. The J call may be mistaken, given a closer DNA end match to TRBJ2-7. CDR3 length: 15 amino acids. Germline CDR1 and CDR2: SGHVS and FNYEAQ.